In its sample, the clone carrying this TCR beta chain was seen many times. Its antigen is not identified. Unique molecular identifiers were affixed to single, distinct cDNA molecules. TCRdb redid the calling of the 5' RACE reads with MiXCR, one entry per CDR3 protein. The sample has roughly 77,000 distinct CDR3 sequences, less than 15% seen once. V trimming: 2 bases; J trimming: 2 bases; junction bases outside the gene matches: 3. CDR1 and CDR2 (germline): LGHDT, YNNKEL (reference sequence). This CDR3 is 15 amino acids long. The data derive from a study of early T cells in non-severe SARS-CoV-2 infection. Overall study context: RNA in bulk from unsorted whole blood was sequenced, and chains were unpaired. General study results and limits: A preference for anti-spike CD8 responses marked VDJdb matching, which missed private and CD4 specificities.

The TCR sequence derives from an adult who was a healthcare worker with PCR-confirmed SARS-CoV-2 infection or an uninfected control (not recorded which). Material: whole blood. The J gene is TRBJ2-7, the V gene TRBV3-1, with TRBD1 matching 10 bases. CDR3 loop: CASSQSGTGAYEQYF. CDR3 sequence (DNA): TGTGCCAGCAGCCAATCCGGGACAGGGGCCTACGAGCAGTACTTC.